Following are 15 T cell receptor beta chains from one sample sequenced in a study of cytomegalovirus exposure and HLA in healthy donors. This PCR relied on a set of 60 Vbeta primers and 13 Jbeta primers. Sequencing was performed with immunoSEQ multiplex PCR; in TCRdb, only in-frame clones are kept and a portion is missing. Its table lists 150,000 to 200,000 clones. Material: PBMCs. The receptors derive from a man aged 30 to 39 in good health and CMV-seronegative.

In the case of this clone: The final CDR3 position lacks the conserved phenylalanine or tryptophan, pointing to a likely read error. The rearrangement joins TRBV5-1 to TRBJ2-7, with 8 nucleotides matching TRBD2. V dropped 4 bases and J dropped 0; count of bases not matched to a gene: 6. Per germline, CDR1 SGHRS and CDR2 YFSETQ. This CDR3 region has 15 residues. The CDR3 bases are TGCGCCAGCAGCGCCATAGCGGGGAGCTCCTACGAGCAGTACTCC. Its protein is CASSAIAGSSYEQYS.

V usage is TRBV6-1 and J usage is TRBJ2-2; D uncertain. In germline, CDR1 is MNHNS, CDR2 SASEGT. The CDR3 runs 15 residues. Trimming took 4 bases from V and 0 from J, leaving 9 bases between them. CDR3 residues: CASSVLSSNTGELFF. Here the CDR3 DNA reads TGTGCCAGCAGTGTGTTGTCGTCGAACACCGGGGAGCTGTTTTTT.

The chain recombines TRBV9 with TRBJ2-7; 9 bases line up with TRBD2. CDR1 and CDR2 (germline): SGDLS, YYNGEE. V was pared by 0 bases and J by 0 bases, with 7 bases of the junction left unmatched. The CDR3 loop spans 17 amino acids. CDR3 loop: CASSVAASGISSYEQYF. The CDR3 DNA follows: TGTGCCAGCAGCGTAGCGGCTAGCGGGATAAGCTCCTACGAGCAGTACTTC.

The chain uses TRBV7-6 and TRBJ2-5; 7 nucleotides line up with TRBD1. The germline V gene encodes CDR1 SGHVS and CDR2 FNYEAQ. CDR3 length: 14 residues. V lost 5 bases and J lost 0; bases outside the gene matches: 3. CDR3 amino acids: CASSLGTDQETQYF. Written as DNA, the CDR3 is TGTGCCAGCAGCCTCGGGACAGACCAAGAGACCCAGTACTTC.

This rearrangement joins TRBV9 to TRBJ1-2, with 7 bases aligning to TRBD1. The germline V gene encodes CDR1 SGDLS and CDR2 YYNGEE. The CDR3 runs 13 residues. The V and J ends lost 4 bases and 8 bases, in that order; junction bases with no gene match: 8. DNA of the CDR3: TGTGCCAGCAGCCAGGGGGACCTGGTCGGCTACACCTTC. It codes for CASSQGDLVGYTF. Together with reference TRBV9 and TRBJ1-2, the CDR3 gives the full variable domain: DSGVTQTPKHLITATGQRVTLRCSPRSGDLSVYWYQQSLDQGLQFLIQYYNGEERAKGNILERFSAQQFPDLHSELNLSSLELGDSALYFCASSQGDLVGYTFGSGTRLTVV.

V usage is TRBV5-1 and J usage is TRBJ2-2, with D perhaps TRBD2 (5 bases). CDR1 is SGHRS, CDR2 YFSETQ, per germline. CDR3 length: 15 amino acids. V was pared by 4 bases and J by 0 bases, with 10 bases between. This chain's CDR3 is CASSLAGTNTGELFF. CDR3 coding DNA: TGCGCCAGCAGCCTGGCCGGGACGAACACCGGGGAGCTGTTTTTT.

Here the CDR3 DNA reads TGTGCCAGCAGCCGGGACAGGGGAGGTGGGCCCCAGCATTTT. Its protein is CASSRDRGGGPQHF. The V gene is TRBV2, the J gene TRBJ1-5, with TRBD1 identical over 10 bases. CDR1 and CDR2 (germline): SNHLY, FYNNEI. V lost 6 bases to trimming and J lost 9 bases; unmatched junction nucleotides: 8. CDR3 size: 14 residues.

This chain uses TRBV7-6 with TRBJ2-5; perhaps TRBD2 as D (5 bases). The J call may not be correct, given that the DNA end is closer to TRBJ2-7. Germline assignment: CDR1 SGHVS and CDR2 FNYEAQ. CDR3 length: 15 residues. CDR3 sequence reads: CASSLGADSTYEQYF. The CDR3 DNA is TGTGCCAGCAGCTTAGGAGCGGACTCGACCTACGAGCAGTACTTC.

Notes on this clone: Compared with germline, one end of the junction differs, possibly owing to a read error. The V gene is TRBV30, the J gene TRBJ2-5; 12 nucleotides match TRBD2. The CDR3 consists of 17 residues. CDR1 and CDR2 from the germline V gene are GTSNPN and SVGIG (reference sequence). The CDR3 DNA sequence: TGTGCCTGGGGTGTACTCTGGGCTAGCGGGAGGGAAGAGACCCAGTACTTC. Translated, it gives CAWGVLWASGREETQYF.

The J gene is TRBJ1-3, the V gene TRBV4-3; 7 bases are shared with TRBD1. The length of the CDR3 is 14 residues. Germline-derived CDR1 and CDR2 are LGHNA and YSLEER. After removal of 6 bases from V and 2 bases from J, the junction contained 4 bases not matched to a gene. The CDR3 sequence: CASSRQGPGNTIYF. For the CDR3, the DNA is TGCGCCAGCAGTCGACAGGGCCCTGGAAACACCATATATTTT.

In DNA, the CDR3 is TGTGCCAGCAGTTTGATGTCCGGGGTTACTGAAGCTTTCTTT. Translating it yields CASSLMSGVTEAFF. This rearrangement joins TRBV28 to TRBJ1-1; no definite D call. V lost 3 bases to trimming and J lost 5 bases, with 13 bases between them. The V gene's germline CDR1 is MDHEN and CDR2 SYDVKM. The CDR3 sequence is 14 residues long. Filled out from reference TRBV28 and TRBJ1-1, the complete variable domain reads DVKVTQSSRYLVKRTGEKVFLECVQDMDHENMFWYRQDPGLGLRLIYFSYDVKMKEKGDIPEGYSVSREKKERFSLILESASTNQTSMYLCASSLMSGVTEAFFGQGTRLTVV.

The chain carries TRBV30 and TRBJ1-2; D unresolved. CDR3 size: 11 residues. V was trimmed by 5 bases and J by 5 bases, leaving 9 bases between them. Per the germline V gene, CDR1 is GTSNPN and CDR2 is SVGIG (reference sequence). Written as DNA, the CDR3 is TGTGCCTGGGACAAGGCATATGGCTACACCTTC. Translating it yields CAWDKAYGYTF.

This sequence joins TRBV6-5 and TRBJ2-7; D is perhaps TRBD1 (6 bases). This CDR3 comprises 13 residues. CDR1 MNHEY and CDR2 SVGAGI come from the germline V gene. Deletions cut 5 bases from V and 2 bases from J, with 10 bases between. As DNA, the CDR3 is TGTGCCAGCAGTCGGGACACGACCTACGAGCAGTACTTC. It codes for CASSRDTTYEQYF.

The V and J genes are TRBV27 and TRBJ2-1, with D maybe TRBD2 (6 bases). Trimming pared 3 bases from V and 7 bases from J, leaving 7 bases between. The CDR3 runs to 12 residues. Looked up from germline, CDR1 is MNHEY and CDR2 is SMNVEV (reference sequence). The CDR3: CASSFRGNEQFF. DNA of the CDR3: TGTGCCAGCAGTTTTCGGGGGAATGAGCAGTTCTTC.

The rearrangement links TRBV5-5 to TRBJ2-1, with D possibly matching TRBD2 (6 bases). Trimming removed 1 base at V and 9 bases at J, with 14 bases between. This CDR3 is built from 14 residues. CDR1 is SGHKS and CDR2 is YYEKEE in the germline V gene (reference sequence). The CDR3 nucleotides are TGTGCCAGCAGCTTGTTGTTCCCCGGGGGTGAGCAGTTCTTC. It translates to CASSLLFPGGEQFF.